The table lists the clone carrying this T cell receptor beta chain with many counts. This record belongs to a study of low-dose radiotherapy and immunotherapy resistance in tumors. Time point denoted: before trial treatment. As their treatment, donors received nivolumab, ipilimumab, aspirin, low-dose cyclophosphamide and low-dose radiotherapy. Germline CDR1 reads SGHRS; CDR2 reads YFSETQ. The CDR3 has 14 residues. V gave up 1 base and J gave up 0 bases, with 7 bases separating them. Alpha- and beta-chain coverage of first-strand cDNA came from TRAV- and TRBV-specific primers. TCR amplification ran roughly 21 PCR cycles using constant-region and V-primer adapter primers. One entry per CDR3 protein results from TCRdb running MiXCR on the reads. The sample has under 90,000 distinct CDR3 sequences; 15% to 20% are singletons.

The chain links TRBV5-1 to TRBJ2-5; perhaps TRBD2 as D (6 bases). Sequences were derived from PBMCs, sampled before treatment. The TCR was taken from a male donor with prostate cancer. As DNA, the CDR3 is TGCGCCAGCAGCTTGTGGAGGGACCAAGAGACCCAGTACTTC. This sequence encodes CASSLWRDQETQYF.